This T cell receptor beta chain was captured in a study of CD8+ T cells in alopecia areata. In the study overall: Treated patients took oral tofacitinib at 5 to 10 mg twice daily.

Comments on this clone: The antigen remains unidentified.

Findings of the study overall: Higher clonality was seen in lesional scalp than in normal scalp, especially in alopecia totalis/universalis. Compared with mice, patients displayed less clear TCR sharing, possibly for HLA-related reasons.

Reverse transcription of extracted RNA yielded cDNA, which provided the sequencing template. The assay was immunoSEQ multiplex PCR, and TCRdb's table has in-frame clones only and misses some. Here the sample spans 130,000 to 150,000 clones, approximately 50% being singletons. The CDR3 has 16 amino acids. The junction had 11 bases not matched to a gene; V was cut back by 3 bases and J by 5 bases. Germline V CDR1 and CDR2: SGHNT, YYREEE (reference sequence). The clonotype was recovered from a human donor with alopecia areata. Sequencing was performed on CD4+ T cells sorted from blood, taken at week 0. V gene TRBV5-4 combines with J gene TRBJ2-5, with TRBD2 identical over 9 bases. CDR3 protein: CASSSGISGSGETQYF. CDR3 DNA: TGTGCCAGCAGCTCAGGGATTAGCGGGAGTGGGGAGACCCAGTACTTC. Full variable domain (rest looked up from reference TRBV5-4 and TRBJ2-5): ETGVTQSPTHLIKTRGQQVTLRCSSQSGHNTVSWYQQALGQGPQFIFQYYREEENGRGNFPPRFSGLQFPNYSSELNVNALELDDSALYLCASSSGISGSGETQYFGPGTRLLVL.